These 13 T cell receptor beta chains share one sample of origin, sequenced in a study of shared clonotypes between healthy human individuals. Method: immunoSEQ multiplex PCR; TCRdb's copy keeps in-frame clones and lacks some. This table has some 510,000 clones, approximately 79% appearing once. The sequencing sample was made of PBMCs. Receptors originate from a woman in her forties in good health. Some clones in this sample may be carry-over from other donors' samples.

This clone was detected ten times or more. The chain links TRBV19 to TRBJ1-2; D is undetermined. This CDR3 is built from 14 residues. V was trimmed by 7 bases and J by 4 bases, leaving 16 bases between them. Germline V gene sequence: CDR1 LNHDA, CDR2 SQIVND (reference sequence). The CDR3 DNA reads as TGTGCCAGTACTCCCGGCGGGGTAGCCTATGGCTACACCTTC. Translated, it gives CASTPGGVAYGYTF.

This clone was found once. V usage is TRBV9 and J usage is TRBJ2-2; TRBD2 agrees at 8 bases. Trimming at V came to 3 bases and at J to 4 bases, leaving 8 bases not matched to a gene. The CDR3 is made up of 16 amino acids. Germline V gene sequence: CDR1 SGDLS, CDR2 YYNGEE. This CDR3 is CASSAGGAQLTGELFF. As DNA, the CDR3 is TGTGCCAGCAGCGCGGGAGGGGCCCAGCTCACCGGGGAGCTGTTTTTT.

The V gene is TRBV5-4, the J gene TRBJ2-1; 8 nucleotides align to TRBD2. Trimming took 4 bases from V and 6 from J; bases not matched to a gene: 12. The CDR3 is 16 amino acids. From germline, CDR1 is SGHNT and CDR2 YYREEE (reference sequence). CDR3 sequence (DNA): TGTGCCAGCAGCCCCGGGGGGGGTTTTACGTTCAATGAGCAGTTCTTC. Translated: CASSPGGGFTFNEQFF. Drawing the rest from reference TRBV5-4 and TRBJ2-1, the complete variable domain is ETGVTQSPTHLIKTRGQQVTLRCSSQSGHNTVSWYQQALGQGPQFIFQYYREEENGRGNFPPRFSGLQFPNYSSELNVNALELDDSALYLCASSPGGGFTFNEQFFGPGTRLTVL.

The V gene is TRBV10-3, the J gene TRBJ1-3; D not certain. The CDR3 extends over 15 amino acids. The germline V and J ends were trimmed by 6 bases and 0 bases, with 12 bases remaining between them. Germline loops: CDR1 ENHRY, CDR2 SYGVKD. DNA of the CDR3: TGTGCCATCAGCGGAGTTCTAAGCTCTGGAAACACCATATATTTT. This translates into CAISGVLSSGNTIYF.

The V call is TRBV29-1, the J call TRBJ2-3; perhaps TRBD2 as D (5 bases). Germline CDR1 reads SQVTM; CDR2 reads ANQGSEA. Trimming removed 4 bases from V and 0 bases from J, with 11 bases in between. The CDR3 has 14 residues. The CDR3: CSVVSSLSTDTQYF. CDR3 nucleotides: TGCAGCGTTGTCTCTAGCCTTAGCACAGATACGCAGTATTTT.

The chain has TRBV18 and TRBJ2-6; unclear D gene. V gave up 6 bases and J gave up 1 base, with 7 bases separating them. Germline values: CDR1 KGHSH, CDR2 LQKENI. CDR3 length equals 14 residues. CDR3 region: CASSTPSGANVLTF. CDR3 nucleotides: TGTGCCAGCTCGACGCCGTCTGGGGCCAACGTCCTGACTTTC.

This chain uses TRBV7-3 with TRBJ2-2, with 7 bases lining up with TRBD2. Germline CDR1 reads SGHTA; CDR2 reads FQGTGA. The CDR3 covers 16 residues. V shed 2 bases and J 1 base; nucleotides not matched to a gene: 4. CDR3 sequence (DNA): TGTGCCAGCAGCTTATCGGGCGGGAGGAACACCGGGGAGCTGTTTTTT. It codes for CASSLSGGRNTGELFF.

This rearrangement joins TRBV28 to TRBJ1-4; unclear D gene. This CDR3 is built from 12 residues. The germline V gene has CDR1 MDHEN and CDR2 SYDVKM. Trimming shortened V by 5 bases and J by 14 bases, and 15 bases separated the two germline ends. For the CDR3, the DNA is TGTGCCAGCAGTGAATCCTTCCCCTACCTGTTTTTT. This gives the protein CASSESFPYLFF.

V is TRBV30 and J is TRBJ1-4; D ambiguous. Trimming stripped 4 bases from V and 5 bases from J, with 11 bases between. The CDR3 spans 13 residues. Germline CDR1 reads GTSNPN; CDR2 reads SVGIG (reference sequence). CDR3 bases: TGTGCCTGGACCGGAAGTCCGAATGAAAAACTGTTTTTT. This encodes CAWTGSPNEKLFF.

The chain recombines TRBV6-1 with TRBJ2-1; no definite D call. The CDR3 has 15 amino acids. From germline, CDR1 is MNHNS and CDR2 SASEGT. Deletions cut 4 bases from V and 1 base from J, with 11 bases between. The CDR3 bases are TGTGCCAGCAGTGTTGAACCAGAGTCCTACAATGAGCAGTTCTTC. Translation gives CASSVEPESYNEQFF.

CDR3 nucleotide sequence: TGTGCCAGCATTGGGACAGGGGGCCTAAATCAGCCCCAGCATTTT. It translates to CASIGTGGLNQPQHF. The chain has TRBV2 and TRBJ1-5, with 12 nucleotides matching TRBD1. With V trimmed by 7 bases and J by 4 bases, 5 bases remained unmatched. This CDR3 has 15 residues. Germline V gene sequence: CDR1 SNHLY, CDR2 FYNNEI.

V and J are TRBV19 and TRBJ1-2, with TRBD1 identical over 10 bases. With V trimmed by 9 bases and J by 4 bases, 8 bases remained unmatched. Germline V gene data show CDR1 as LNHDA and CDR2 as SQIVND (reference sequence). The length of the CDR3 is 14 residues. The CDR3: CASQGWDRGYGYTF. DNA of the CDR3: TGTGCCAGCCAAGGGTGGGACAGGGGCTATGGCTACACCTTC.

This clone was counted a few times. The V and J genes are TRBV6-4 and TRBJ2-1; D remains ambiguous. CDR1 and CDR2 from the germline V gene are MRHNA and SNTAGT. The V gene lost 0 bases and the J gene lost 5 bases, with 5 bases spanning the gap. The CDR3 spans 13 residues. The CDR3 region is CASSDSSNNEQFF. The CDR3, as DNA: TGTGCCAGCAGTGACTCTTCGAACAATGAGCAGTTCTTC.